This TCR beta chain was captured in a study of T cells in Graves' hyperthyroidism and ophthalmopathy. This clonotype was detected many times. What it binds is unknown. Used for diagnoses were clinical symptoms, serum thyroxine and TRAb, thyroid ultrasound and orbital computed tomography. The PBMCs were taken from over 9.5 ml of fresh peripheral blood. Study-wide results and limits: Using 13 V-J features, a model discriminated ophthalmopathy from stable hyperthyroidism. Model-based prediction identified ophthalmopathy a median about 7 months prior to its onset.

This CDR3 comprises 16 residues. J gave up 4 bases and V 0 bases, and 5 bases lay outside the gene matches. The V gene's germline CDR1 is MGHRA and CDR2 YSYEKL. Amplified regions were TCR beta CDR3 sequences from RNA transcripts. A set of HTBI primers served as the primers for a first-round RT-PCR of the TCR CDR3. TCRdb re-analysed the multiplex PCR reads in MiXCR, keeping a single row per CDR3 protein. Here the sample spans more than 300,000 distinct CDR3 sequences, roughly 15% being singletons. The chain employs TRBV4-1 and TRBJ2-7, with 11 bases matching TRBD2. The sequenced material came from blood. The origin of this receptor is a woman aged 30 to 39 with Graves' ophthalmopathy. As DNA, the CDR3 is TGCGCCAGCAGCCAAGACCTAGCGGGGGGAATATACGAGCAGTACTTC. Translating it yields CASSQDLAGGIYEQYF.